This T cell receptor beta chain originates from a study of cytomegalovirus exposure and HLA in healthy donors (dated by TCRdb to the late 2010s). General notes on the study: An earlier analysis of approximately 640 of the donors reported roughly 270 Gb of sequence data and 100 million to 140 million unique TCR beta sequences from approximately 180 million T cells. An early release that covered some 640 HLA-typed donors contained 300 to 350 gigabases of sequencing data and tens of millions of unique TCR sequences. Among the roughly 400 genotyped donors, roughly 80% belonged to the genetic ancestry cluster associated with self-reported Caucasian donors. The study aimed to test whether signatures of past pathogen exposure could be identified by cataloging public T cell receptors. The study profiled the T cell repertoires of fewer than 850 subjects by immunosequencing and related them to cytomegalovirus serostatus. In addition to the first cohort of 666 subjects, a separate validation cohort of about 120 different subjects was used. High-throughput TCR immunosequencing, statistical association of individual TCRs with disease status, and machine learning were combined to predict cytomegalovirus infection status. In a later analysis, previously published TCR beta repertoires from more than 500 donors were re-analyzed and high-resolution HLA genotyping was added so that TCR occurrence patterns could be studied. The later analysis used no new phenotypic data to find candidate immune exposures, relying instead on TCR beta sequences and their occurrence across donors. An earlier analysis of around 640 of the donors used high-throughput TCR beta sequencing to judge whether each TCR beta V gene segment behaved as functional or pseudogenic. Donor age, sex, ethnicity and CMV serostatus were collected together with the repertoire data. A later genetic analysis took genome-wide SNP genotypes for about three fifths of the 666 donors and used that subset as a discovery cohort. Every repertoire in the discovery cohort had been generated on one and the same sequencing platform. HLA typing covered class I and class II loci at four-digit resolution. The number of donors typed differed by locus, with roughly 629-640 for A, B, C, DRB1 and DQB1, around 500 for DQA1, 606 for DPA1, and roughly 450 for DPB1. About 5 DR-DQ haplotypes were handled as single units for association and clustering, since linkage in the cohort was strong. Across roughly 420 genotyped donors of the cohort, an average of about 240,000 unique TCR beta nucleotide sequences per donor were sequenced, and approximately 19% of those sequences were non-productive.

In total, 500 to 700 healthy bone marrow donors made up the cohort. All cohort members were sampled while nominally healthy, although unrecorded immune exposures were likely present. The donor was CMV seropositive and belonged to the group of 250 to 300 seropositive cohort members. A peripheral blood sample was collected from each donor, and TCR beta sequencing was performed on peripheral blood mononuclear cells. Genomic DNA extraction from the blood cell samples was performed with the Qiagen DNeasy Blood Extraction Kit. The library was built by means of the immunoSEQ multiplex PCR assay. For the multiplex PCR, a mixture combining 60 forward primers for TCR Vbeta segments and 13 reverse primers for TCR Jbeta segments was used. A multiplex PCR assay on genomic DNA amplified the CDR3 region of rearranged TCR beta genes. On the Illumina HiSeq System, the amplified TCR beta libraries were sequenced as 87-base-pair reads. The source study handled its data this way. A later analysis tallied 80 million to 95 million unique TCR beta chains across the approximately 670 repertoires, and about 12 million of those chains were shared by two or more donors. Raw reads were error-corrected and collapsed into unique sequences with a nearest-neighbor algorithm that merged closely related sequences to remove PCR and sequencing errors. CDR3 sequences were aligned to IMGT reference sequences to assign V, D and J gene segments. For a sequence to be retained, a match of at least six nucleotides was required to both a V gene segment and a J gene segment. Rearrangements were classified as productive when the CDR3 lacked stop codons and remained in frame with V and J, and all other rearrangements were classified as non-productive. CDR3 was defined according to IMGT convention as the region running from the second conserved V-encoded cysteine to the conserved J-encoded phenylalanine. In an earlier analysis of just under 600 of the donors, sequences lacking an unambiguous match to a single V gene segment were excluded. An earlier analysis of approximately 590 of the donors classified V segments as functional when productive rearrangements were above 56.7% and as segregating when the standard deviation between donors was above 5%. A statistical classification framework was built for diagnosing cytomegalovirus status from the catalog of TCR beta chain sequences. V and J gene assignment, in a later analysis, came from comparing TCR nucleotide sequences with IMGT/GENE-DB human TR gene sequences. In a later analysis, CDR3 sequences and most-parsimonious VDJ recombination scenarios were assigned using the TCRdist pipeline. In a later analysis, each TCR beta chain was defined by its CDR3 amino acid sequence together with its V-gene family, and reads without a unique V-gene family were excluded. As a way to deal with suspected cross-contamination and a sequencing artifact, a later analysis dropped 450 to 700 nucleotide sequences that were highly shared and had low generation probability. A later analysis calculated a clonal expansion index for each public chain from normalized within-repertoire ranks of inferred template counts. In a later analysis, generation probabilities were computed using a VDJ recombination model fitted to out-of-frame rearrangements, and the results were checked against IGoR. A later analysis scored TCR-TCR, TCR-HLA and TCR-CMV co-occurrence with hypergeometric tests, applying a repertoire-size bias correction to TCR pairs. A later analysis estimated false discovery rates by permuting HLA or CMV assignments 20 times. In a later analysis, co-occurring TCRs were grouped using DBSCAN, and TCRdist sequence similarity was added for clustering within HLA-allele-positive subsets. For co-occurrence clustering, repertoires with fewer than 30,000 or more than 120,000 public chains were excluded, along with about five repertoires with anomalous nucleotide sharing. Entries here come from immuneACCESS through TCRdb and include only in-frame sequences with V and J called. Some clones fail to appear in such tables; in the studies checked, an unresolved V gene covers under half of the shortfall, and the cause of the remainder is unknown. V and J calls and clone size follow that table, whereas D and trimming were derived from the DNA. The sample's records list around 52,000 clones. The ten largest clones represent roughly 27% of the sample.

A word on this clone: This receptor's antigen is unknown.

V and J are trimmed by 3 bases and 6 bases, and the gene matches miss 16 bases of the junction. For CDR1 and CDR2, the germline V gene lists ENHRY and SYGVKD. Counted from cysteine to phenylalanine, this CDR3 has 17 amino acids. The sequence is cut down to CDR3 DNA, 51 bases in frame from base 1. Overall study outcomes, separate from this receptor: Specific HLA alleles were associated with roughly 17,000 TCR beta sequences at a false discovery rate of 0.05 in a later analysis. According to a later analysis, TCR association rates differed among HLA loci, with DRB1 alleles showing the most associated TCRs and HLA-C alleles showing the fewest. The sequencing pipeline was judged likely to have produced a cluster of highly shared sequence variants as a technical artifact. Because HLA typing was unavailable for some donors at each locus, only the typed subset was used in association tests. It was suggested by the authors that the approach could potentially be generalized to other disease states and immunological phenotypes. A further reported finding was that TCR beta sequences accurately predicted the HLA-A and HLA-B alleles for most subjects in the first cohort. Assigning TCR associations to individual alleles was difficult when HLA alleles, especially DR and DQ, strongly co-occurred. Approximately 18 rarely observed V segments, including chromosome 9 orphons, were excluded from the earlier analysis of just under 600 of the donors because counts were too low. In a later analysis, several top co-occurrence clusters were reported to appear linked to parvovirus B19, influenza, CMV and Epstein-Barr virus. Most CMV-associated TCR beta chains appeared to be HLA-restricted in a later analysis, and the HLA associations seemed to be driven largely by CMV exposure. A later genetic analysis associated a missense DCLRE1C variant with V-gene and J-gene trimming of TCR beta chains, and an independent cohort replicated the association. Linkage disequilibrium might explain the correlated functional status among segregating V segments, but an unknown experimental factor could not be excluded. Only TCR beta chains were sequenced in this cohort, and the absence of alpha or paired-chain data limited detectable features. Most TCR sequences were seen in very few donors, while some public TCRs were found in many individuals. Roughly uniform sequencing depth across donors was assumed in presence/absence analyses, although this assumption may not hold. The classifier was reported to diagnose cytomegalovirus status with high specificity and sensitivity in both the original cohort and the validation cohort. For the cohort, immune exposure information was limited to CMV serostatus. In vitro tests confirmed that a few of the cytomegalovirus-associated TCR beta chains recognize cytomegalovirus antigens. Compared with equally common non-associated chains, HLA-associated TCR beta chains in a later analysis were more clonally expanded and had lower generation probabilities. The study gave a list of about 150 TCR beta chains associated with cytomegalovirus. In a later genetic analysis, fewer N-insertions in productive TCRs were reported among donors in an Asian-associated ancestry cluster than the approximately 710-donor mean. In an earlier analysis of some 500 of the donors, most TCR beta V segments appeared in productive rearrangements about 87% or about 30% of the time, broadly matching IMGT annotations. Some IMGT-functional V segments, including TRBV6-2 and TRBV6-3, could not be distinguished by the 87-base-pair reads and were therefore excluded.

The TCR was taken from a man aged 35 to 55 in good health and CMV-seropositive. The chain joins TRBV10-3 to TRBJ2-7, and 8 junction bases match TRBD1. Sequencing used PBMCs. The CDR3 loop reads CAISDNQSWDRRLEQYF. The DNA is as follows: TGTGCCATCAGTGACAACCAATCCTGGGACAGGAGGCTCGAGCAGTACTTC.